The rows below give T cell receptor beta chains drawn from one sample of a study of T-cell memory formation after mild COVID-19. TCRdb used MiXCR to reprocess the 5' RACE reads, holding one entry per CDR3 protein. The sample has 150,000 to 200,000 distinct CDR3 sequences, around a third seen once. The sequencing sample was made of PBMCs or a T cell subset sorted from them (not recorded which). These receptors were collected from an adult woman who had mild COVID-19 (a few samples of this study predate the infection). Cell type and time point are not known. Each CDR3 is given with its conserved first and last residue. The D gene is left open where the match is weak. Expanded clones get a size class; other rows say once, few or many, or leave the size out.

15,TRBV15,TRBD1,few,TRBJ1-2,TGTGCCACCAGCAGAGCAGACAGGGAACCCCCAGGCTACACCTTC,CATSRADREPPGYTF
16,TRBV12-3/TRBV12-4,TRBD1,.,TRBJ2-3,TGTGCCAGCAGTTCGGGGACAGGGCTAGGCACAGATACGCAGTATTTT,CASSSGTGLGTDTQYF
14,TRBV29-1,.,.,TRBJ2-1,TGCAGCGTTGAAGCCGGGACACCCTACAATGAGCAGTTCTTC,CSVEAGTPYNEQFF
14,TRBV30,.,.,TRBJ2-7,TGTGCCTGGAGTGTAAGGGGCTCCGGCTACGAGCAGTACTTC,CAWSVRGSGYEQYF
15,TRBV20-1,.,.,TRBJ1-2,TGCAGTGCTAGAGATTTAGGGAAGCGCACGTCTGGCTACACCTTC,CSARDLGKRTSGYTF
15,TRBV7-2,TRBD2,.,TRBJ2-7,TGTGCCAGCAGCACCTTAGCGGGAGGGGTCCACGAGCAGTACTTC,CASSTLAGGVHEQYF
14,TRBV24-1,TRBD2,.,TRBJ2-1,TGTGCCACAAGCACTAGCGGCTCATACAATGAGCAGTTCTTC,CATSTSGSYNEQFF
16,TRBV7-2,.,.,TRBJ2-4,TGTGCCAGCAGCTTTTCAGGGGTACTAGCCAAAAACATTCAGTACTTC,CASSFSGVLAKNIQYF
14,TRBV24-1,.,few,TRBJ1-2,TGTGCCCACCAATGCTATCGGGACTTCTATGGCTACACCTTC,CAHQCYRDFYGYTF
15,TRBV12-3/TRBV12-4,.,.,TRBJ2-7,TGTGCCAGCAGCCCACGACAGGAGAGTCTCTACGAGCAGTACTTC,CASSPRQESLYEQYF
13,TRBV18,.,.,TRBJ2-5,TGTGCCAGCCTACAGGGACTCCAAGAGACCCAGTACTTC,CASLQGLQETQYF
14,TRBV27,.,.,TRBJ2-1,TGTGCCAGCAGTGCTAGGAGGTCCCCCAATGAGCAGTTCTTC,CASSARRSPNEQFF
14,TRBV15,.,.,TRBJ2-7,TGTGCCACCAGCAGCCTCAAGGGGATGCACGAGCAGTACTTC,CATSSLKGMHEQYF
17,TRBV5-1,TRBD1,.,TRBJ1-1,TGCGCCAGCAGCTTGGTGGGGACAGGGGGTCCCCAAACTGAAGCTTTCTTT,CASSLVGTGGPQTEAFF
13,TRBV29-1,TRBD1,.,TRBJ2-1,TGCAGCGTTGGGGGACAGGGCTACAATGAGCAGTTCTTC,CSVGGQGYNEQFF
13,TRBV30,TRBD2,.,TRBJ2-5,TGTGCCTGGATGCTAGCGGGAGGGGTGACCCAGTACTTC,CAWMLAGGVTQYF
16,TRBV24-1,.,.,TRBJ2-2,TGTGCCACCAGTGATCTCCGGGCAGGCGGGACCGGGGAGCTGTTTTTT,CATSDLRAGGTGELFF
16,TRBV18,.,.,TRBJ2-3,TGTGCCAGCTCACCTGGGAGGGGGGCCCGCACAGATACGCAGTATTTT,CASSPGRGARTDTQYF
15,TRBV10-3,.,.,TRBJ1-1,TGTGCCATCAGAGACACCGGGACGGCGAACACTGAAGCTTTCTTT,CAIRDTGTANTEAFF
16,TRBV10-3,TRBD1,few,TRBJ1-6,TGTGCCATCAGTGACCCGGACAGGGGCTTTAATTCACCCCTCCACTTT,CAISDPDRGFNSPLHF
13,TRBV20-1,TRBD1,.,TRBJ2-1,TGCAGTGCAACCCGGACAGGACACAATGAGCAGTTCTTC,CSATRTGHNEQFF